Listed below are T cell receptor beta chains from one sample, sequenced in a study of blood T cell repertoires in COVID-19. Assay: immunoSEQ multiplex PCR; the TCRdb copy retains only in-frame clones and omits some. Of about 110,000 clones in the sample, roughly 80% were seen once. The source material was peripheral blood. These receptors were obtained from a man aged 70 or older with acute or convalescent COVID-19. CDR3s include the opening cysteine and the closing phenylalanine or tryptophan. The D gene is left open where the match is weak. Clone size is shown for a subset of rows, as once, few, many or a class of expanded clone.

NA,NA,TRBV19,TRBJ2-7,TGTGCCAGTAGCCCCCGGTCAGGGCCATACGAGCAGTACTTC,CASSPRSGPYEQYF
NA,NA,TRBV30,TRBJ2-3,TGTGCCTGGAGTTACAGTGGCACAGATACGCAGTATTTT,CAWSYSGTDTQYF
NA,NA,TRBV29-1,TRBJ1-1,TGCAGCGTTGAAAGGAGGGAGAACACTGAAGCTTTCTTT,CSVERRENTEAFF
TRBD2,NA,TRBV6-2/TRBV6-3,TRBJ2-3,TGTGCCAGCAGCTACTATCGCGGGAGAGTTCCAGATACGCAGTATTTT,CASSYYRGRVPDTQYF
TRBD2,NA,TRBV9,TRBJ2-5,TGTGCCAGCAGCGTAGGGGGGATAGCGGGGCAAGAGACCCAGTACTTC,CASSVGGIAGQETQYF
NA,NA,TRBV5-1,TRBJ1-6,TGCGCCAGCAGCCTATTTGATCAGGCGGGTTCACCCCTCCACTTT,CASSLFDQAGSPLHF
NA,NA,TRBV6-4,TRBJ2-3,TGTGCCAGCAGTGAATCGTCGGGGGTCGGTGCGCAGTATTTT,CASSESSGVGAQYF
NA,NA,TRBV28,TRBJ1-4,TGTGCCAGCAGTTTCGGGGGATTATGTAATGAAAAACTGTTTTTT,CASSFGGLCNEKLFF
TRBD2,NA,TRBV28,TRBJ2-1,TGTGCCAGCAGCCCAACTAGCGGGAGTGTCGATGAGCAGTTCTTC,CASSPTSGSVDEQFF
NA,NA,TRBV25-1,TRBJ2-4,TGTGCCAGCAGTGAGCCGGGTTCCGGGAACATTCAGTACTTC,CASSEPGSGNIQYF
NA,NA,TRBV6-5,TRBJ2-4,TGTGCCAGCAGCGCGGGGCCCTTAAACATTCAGTACTTC,CASSAGPLNIQYF
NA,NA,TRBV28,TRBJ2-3,TGTGCCAGCAGTGGTGTGCAGTCTCATAGCACAGATACGCAGTATTTT,CASSGVQSHSTDTQYF
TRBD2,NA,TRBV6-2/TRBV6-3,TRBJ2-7,TGTGCCAGCAGCCCTGGGACTAGCGGAAACTCCTACGAGCAGTACTTC,CASSPGTSGNSYEQYF
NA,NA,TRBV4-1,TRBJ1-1,TGCGCCAGCAGCCAAGATATATGGACAGCTGTGGTCACTGAAGCTTTCTTT,CASSQDIWTAVVTEAFF
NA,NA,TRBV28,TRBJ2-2,TGTGCCAGCAGTTGGAGGGACAACACCGGGGAGCTGTTTTTT,CASSWRDNTGELFF
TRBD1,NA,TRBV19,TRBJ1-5,TGTGCCAGTAGTGCCAGGGGGCCTGGCCAGCCCCAGCATTTT,CASSARGPGQPQHF
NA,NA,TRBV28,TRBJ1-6,TGTGCCAGCAGTTTAATCGTGGAGAGGAATTCACCCCTCCACTTT,CASSLIVERNSPLHF
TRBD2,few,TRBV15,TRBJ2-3,TGTGCCACCAGCCCGGCTGTATCGGCGGGGGGCCCAGATACGCAGTATTTT,CATSPAVSAGGPDTQYF
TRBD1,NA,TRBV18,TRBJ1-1,TGTGCCAGCTCACCACCAATTTGGCCGGACAGGGGGACTGAAGCTTTCTTT,CASSPPIWPDRGTEAFF
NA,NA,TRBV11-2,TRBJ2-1,TGTGCCAGCACCTTAGTGGGCGGGATTATGATTAACAATGAGCAGTTCTTC,CASTLVGGIMINNEQFF
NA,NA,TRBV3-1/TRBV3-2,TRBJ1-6,TGTGCCAGCAGCCAAGGGGGCGCCGGCTCACCCCTCCACTTT,CASSQGGAGSPLHF
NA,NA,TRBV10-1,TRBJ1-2,TGCGCCAGCAGTGAGTCGAGGGTCGGGGGCTACACCTTC,CASSESRVGGYTF
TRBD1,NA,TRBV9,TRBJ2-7,TGTGCCAGCAGCCCCCAGACAGGGTGGAACGAGCAGTACTTC,CASSPQTGWNEQYF
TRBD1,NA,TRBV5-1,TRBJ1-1,TGCGCCAGCAGCAGTACCGGGACAGATAACGCTGAAGCTTTCTTT,CASSSTGTDNAEAFF
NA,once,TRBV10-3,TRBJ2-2,TGTGCCATCACCGCCTCTTCACTGAACACCGGGGAGCTGTTTTTT,CAITASSLNTGELFF
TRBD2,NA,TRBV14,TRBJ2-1,TGTGCCAGCAGCCCCCTTGCGGGAGTGAAGAATGAGCAGTTCTTC,CASSPLAGVKNEQFF
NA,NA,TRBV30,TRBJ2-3,TGTGCCTGGAGTAAGGGACTGGCGGTAGATACGCAGTATTTT,CAWSKGLAVDTQYF
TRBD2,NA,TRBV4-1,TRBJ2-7,TGCGCCAGCAGCCGAGAATATTCACTAGCGGGAGGATACGAGCAGTACTTC,CASSREYSLAGGYEQYF
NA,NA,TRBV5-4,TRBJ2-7,TGTGCCAGCAGCTTGGGGACTGGAATAAACTACGAGCAGTACTTC,CASSLGTGINYEQYF
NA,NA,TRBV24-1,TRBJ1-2,TGTGCCACCAGTGATCAAAACAGGGATGGCTACACCTTC,CATSDQNRDGYTF
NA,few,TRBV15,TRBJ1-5,TGTGCCACTGCACAGGGCTACAATCAGCCCCAGCATTTT,CATAQGYNQPQHF
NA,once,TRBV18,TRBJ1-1,TGTGCCAGCTCACCACCGAGTTCACGAGTCGGAGCTTTCTTT,CASSPPSSRVGAFF
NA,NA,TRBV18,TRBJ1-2,TGTGCCAGCTCACCACTCCAAGACAGGTCCAGCGGTGGCTACACCTTC,CASSPLQDRSSGGYTF
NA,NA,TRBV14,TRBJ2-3,TGTGCCAGCAGCCAAGGGCGAGGCCTATTAACAGATACGCAGTATTTT,CASSQGRGLLTDTQYF
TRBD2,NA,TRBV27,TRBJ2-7,TGTGCCAGCCCAAACCCCAGCGGGAGCTCCTACGAGCAGTACTTC,CASPNPSGSSYEQYF
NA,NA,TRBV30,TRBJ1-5,TGTGCCTGGAGTGTAGCGGGGGGATTCGATCAGCCCCAGCATTTT,CAWSVAGGFDQPQHF
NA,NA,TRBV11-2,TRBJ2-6,TGTGCCAGCACCCAGGCTGGGGCCAACGTCCTGACTTTC,CASTQAGANVLTF
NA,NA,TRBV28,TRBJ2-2,TGTGCCAGCAGCGTTCAGACCGGGGAGCTGTTTTTT,CASSVQTGELFF
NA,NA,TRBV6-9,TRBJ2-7,TGTGCCAGCAGTTTGGTTAGTCTTGGAGGCGGGCAGTACTTC,CASSLVSLGGGQYF
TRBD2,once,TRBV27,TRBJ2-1,TGTGCCAGCACCGTACGGGGCGGGAGGATAAATGAGCAGTTCTTC,CASTVRGGRINEQFF
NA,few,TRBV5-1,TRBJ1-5,TGCGCCAGCAGCTTGGACGTAGGAGGAGCGAATCAGCCCCAGCATTTT,CASSLDVGGANQPQHF
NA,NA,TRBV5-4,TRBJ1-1,TGTGCCAGCAGCTTGGGTTCAGGGAACACTGAAGCTTTCTTT,CASSLGSGNTEAFF